This TCR beta chain appears in the sequencing data of a study of blood T cell repertoires in COVID-19. Whole-study context: Sites across the United States, Italy and Spain contributed samples from acute and convalescent COVID-19.

As handled by the study authors: Reference gene primer amplification in the assay estimated nucleated cell counts. The table came from immunoSEQ multiplex PCR; TCRdb's copy has only in-frame clones and leaves some out. V, J and clone size are those of that table, while D and trimming were read from the DNA. Here the sample spans 63,000 or so clones, about 81% being singletons. Per germline, CDR1 MNHEY and CDR2 SMNVEV (reference sequence). This CDR3 is built from 16 residues. Trimming stripped 7 bases from V and 0 bases from J, with 16 bases between. This chain joins TRBV27 and TRBJ2-1; a weak D match, TRBD2 (6 bases). Source material: peripheral blood. This TCR was recovered from a human donor in a cohort sampled during active COVID-19. The CDR3 DNA sequence: TGTGCCAGCAAAAACCGGGAGTCAAGCTCCTACAATGAGCAGTTCTTC. It yields the protein CASKNRESSSYNEQFF.